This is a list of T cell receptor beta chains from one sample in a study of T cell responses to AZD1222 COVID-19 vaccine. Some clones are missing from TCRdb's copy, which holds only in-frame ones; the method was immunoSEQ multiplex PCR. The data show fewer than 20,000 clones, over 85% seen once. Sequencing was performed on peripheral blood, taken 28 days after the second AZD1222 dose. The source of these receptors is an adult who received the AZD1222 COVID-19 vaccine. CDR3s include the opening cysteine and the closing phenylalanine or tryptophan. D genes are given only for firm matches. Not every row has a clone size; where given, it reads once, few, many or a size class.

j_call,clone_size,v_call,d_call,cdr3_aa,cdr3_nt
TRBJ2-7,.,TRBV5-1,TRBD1,CASSLSGQNYEQYF,TGCGCCAGCAGCTTGTCGGGACAGAACTACGAGCAGTACTTC
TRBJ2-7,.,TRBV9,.,CASSVGEGVWAYEQYF,TGTGCCAGCAGCGTAGGGGAGGGGGTCTGGGCCTACGAGCAGTACTTC
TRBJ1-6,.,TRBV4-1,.,CASSQAPGDRSYNSPLHF,TGCGCCAGCAGCCAAGCCCCCGGTGATAGGTCCTATAATTCACCCCTCCACTTT
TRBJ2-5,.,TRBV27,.,CASSLRGRETQYF,TGTGCCAGCAGTTTGCGGGGCCGGGAGACCCAGTACTTC
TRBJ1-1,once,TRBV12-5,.,CASGLVLGRGTEAFF,TGTGCTAGTGGTTTGGTACTGGGAAGGGGCACTGAAGCTTTCTTT
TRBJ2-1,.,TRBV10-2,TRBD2,CASSRGRGPYNEQFF,TGCGCCAGCAGCCGCGGGAGGGGTCCCTACAATGAGCAGTTCTTC
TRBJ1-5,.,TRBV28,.,CASRLGPNQPQHF,TGTGCCAGCAGACTCGGGCCGAATCAGCCCCAGCATTTT
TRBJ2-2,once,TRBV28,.,CASIGHANTGELFF,TGTGCCAGCATAGGGCACGCGAACACCGGGGAGCTGTTTTTT
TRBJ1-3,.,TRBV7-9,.,CASSPPGADRSGNTIYF,TGTGCCAGCAGCCCCCCCGGGGCGGACCGCTCTGGAAACACCATATATTTT
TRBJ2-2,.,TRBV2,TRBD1,CASTPQDRGLITNTGELFF,TGTGCCAGCACCCCCCAGGACAGGGGTCTGATTACTAACACCGGGGAGCTGTTTTTT
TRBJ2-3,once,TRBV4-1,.,CASSPDPGFWTDTQYF,TGCGCCAGCAGCCCCGACCCAGGGTTTTGGACAGATACGCAGTATTTT
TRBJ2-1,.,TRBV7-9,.,CASSLGSQIGDEQFF,TGTGCCAGCAGCCTCGGGAGCCAAATTGGGGATGAGCAGTTCTTC
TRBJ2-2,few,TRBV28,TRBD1,CASSTGTGYTGELFF,TGTGCCAGCAGCACCGGGACAGGGTACACCGGGGAGCTGTTTTTT
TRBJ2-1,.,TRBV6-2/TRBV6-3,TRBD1,CASSPLTDRHPRNEQFF,TGTGCCAGCAGCCCCCTAACGGACAGGCATCCTAGGAATGAGCAGTTCTTC
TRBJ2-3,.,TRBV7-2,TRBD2,CASSLLSGGHGDTQYF,TGTGCCAGCAGCCTCCTTAGCGGGGGGCACGGAGATACGCAGTATTTT
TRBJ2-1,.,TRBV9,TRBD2,CASSVASGRVASYNEQFF,TGTGCCAGCAGCGTAGCTAGCGGGAGGGTCGCCTCCTACAATGAGCAGTTCTTC
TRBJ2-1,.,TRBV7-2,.,CASSLGQGNYNEQFF,TGTGCCAGCAGCTTAGGGCAGGGGAACTACAATGAGCAGTTCTTC
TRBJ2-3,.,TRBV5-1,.,CASSSQLEGDTQYF,TGCGCCAGCAGCTCCCAACTAGAGGGGGATACGCAGTATTTT
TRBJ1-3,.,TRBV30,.,CAWREIQTGSGNTIYF,TGTGCCTGGAGGGAGATTCAGACAGGCTCTGGAAACACCATATATTTT
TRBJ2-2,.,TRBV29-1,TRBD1,CSGSSRGRGTGELFF,TGCAGCGGGTCGAGCAGGGGGCGAGGAACCGGGGAGCTGTTTTTT
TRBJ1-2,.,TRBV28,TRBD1,CASTLREGANGYTF,TGTGCCAGCACTTTAAGAGAGGGGGCGAATGGCTACACCTTC
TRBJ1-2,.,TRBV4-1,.,CASSQAYSYGYTF,TGCGCCAGCAGCCAAGCTTACAGCTATGGCTACACCTTC
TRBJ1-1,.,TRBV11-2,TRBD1,CASSLTGRDTEAFF,TGTGCCAGCAGCTTGACAGGGAGGGACACTGAAGCTTTCTTT
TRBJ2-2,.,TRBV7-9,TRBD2,CASSAGTSGSGTGELFF,TGTGCCAGCAGCGCCGGGACTAGCGGTTCGGGCACCGGGGAGCTGTTTTTT
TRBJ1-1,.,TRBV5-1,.,CASILGPGNTEAFF,TGCGCCAGCATCCTGGGGCCTGGGAACACTGAAGCTTTCTTT
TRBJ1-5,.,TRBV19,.,CASSPQGGDNQPQHF,TGTGCCAGTAGTCCACAGGGAGGGGACAATCAGCCCCAGCATTTT
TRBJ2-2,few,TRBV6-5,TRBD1,CASRSQGAGTGELFF,TGTGCCAGCAGGTCACAGGGGGCAGGGACCGGGGAGCTGTTTTTT
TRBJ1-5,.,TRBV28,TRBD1,CASSFGTGMSNQPQHF,TGTGCCAGCAGTTTCGGGACAGGGATGAGCAATCAGCCCCAGCATTTT
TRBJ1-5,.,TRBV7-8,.,CASSPLSVGTQPQHF,TGTGCCAGCAGCCCCCTTTCGGTGGGTACGCAGCCCCAGCATTTT
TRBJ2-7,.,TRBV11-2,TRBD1,CASSSLQGQGSNEQYF,TGTGCCAGCAGCTCCCTCCAAGGACAGGGGAGCAACGAGCAGTACTTC
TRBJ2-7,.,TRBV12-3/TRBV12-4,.,CASSFQSSYEQYF,TGTGCCAGCAGTTTTCAGAGCTCCTACGAGCAGTACTTC
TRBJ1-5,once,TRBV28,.,CASSDRQLYQPQHF,TGTGCCAGCAGCGACAGGCAGCTCTATCAGCCCCAGCATTTT
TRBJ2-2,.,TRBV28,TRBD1,CASSTQDRGRAGELFF,TGTGCCAGCAGTACCCAAGACAGGGGGCGCGCCGGGGAGCTGTTTTTT
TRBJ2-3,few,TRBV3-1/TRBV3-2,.,CASSPAQGRSTDTQYF,TGTGCCAGCAGCCCCGCCCAGGGCCGTAGCACAGATACGCAGTATTTT
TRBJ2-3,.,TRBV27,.,CASTARDPDLTDTQYF,TGTGCCAGCACCGCTAGGGACCCAGACCTCACAGATACGCAGTATTTT
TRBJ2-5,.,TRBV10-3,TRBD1,CAISLTGGRETQYF,TGTGCCATCAGTTTAACAGGGGGAAGGGAGACCCAGTACTTC
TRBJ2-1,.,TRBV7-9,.,CASESGTTSYNEQFF,TGTGCCAGCGAAAGCGGGACAACCTCCTACAATGAGCAGTTCTTC